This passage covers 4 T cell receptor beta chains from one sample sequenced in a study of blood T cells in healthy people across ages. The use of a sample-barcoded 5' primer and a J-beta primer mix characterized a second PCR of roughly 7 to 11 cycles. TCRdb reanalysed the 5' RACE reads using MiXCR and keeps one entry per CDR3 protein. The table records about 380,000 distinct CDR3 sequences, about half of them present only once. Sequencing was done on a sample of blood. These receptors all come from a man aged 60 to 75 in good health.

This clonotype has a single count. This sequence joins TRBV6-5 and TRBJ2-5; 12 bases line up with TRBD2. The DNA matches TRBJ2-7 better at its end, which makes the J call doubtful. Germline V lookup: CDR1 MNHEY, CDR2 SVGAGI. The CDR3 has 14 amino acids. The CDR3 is CASSRTSGVREQYF. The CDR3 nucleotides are TGTGCCAGCAGTCGGACTAGCGGGGTTCGCGAGCAGTACTTC.

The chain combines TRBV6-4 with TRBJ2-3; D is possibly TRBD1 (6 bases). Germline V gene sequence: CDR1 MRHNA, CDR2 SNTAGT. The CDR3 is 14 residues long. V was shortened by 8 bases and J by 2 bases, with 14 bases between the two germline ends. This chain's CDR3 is CASRQAVNTDTQYF. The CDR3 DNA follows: TGTGCCAGCCGACAGGCCGTTAACACAGATACGCAGTATTTT.

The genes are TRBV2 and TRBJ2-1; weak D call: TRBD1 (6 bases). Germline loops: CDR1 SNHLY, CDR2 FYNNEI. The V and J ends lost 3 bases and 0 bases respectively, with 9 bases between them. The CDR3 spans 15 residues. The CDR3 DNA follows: TGTGCCAGCAGTGAGGGGGCTACCTCCTACAATGAGCAGTTCTTC. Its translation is CASSEGATSYNEQFF.

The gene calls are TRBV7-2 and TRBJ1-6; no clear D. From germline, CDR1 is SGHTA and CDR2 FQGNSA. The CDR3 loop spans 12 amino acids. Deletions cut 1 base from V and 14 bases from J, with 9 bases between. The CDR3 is CASSLEVGTLHF. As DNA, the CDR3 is TGTGCCAGCAGCTTAGAAGTTGGAACCCTCCACTTT.